These 27 T cell receptor beta chains share one sample of origin, sequenced in a study of cytomegalovirus exposure and HLA in healthy donors. It was with 60 Vbeta and 13 Jbeta primers that the PCR ran. TCRdb's copy holds only in-frame clones and misses some; the assay was immunoSEQ multiplex PCR. The repertoire holds fewer than 200,000 clones, with about 72% as singletons. The material sequenced was PBMCs. Source of these receptors: a man aged 55-75 years in good health and CMV-seronegative.

V and J are TRBV25-1 and TRBJ1-1; tentative D call: TRBD1 (5 bases). Per germline, CDR1 MGHDK and CDR2 SYGVNS. Between the trimmed V and J ends, which lost 5 bases and 1 base, there was a span of 14 bases. The CDR3 has 15 residues. The CDR3 loop is CASSPWQGTNTEAFF. The CDR3 nucleotides read TGTGCCAGCAGTCCCTGGCAGGGAACGAACACTGAAGCTTTCTTT.

This clone occurred a few times. This chain connects TRBV5-4 to TRBJ2-1, with 16 bases fitting TRBD2. Germline CDR1 is SGHNT and CDR2 is YYREEE (reference sequence). The V and J ends lost 1 base and 1 base, in that order; junction bases with no gene match: 8. The CDR3 contains 20 residues. The CDR3 bases are TGTGCCAGCAGCTTGTTGGGACTAGCGGGAGGGCCGAAATCCTACAATGAGCAGTTCTTC. Encoded protein: CASSLLGLAGGPKSYNEQFF.

CDR3 in amino acids: CASSLAPSGESYNEQFF. The CDR3 nucleotides read TGTGCCAGCAGCTTAGCCCCTAGCGGGGAGTCCTACAATGAGCAGTTCTTC. The chain links TRBV7-7 to TRBJ2-1, with 9 bases that match TRBD2. The CDR3 is made up of 17 amino acids. CDR1 is SSHAT, CDR2 FNYEAQ, per germline (reference sequence). The junction had 4 bases not matched to a gene; V was cut back by 0 bases and J by 1 base.

This chain joins TRBV28 and TRBJ2-5, with 12 bases identical to TRBD2. Trimming removed 5 bases from V and 5 bases from J; junction bases left unmatched: 6. From germline, CDR1 is MDHEN and CDR2 SYDVKM. The CDR3 loop spans 15 amino acids. CDR3 region: CASSPLTSGRETQYF. The CDR3 nucleotides read TGTGCCAGCAGTCCACTAACTAGCGGGAGGGAGACCCAGTACTTC.

The chain recombines TRBV6-5 with TRBJ2-1; D perhaps matches TRBD1 (6 bases). The V gene's germline CDR1 is MNHEY and CDR2 SVGAGI. V was cut by 2 bases and J by 12 bases, with 17 bases left in between. CDR3 length: 14 amino acids. The CDR3 bases are TGTGCCAGCAGTTACGATTCGGGGCACAGGGTGCAGTTCTTC. This sequence encodes CASSYDSGHRVQFF.

This clone was seen a handful of times. The CDR3 nucleotides are TGTGCCAGCAGCCGTGGCGGGAGTATTGCCGGGGAGCTGTTTTTT. As protein: CASSRGGSIAGELFF. The rearrangement uses TRBV6-1 and TRBJ2-2; the match to TRBD2 covers 7 bases. The V gene end was trimmed by 6 bases and the J gene end by 6 bases; junction bases not matched to a gene: 10. Germline CDR1 and CDR2: MNHNS and SASEGT. The CDR3 is 15 residues long.

The genes are TRBV9 and TRBJ1-1; no definite D call. V was cut by 4 bases and J by 3 bases, with 13 bases left in between. This CDR3 spans 14 amino acids. The germline V gene has CDR1 SGDLS and CDR2 YYNGEE. CDR3 protein: CASSNPQRYTEAFF. CDR3 in DNA: TGTGCCAGCAGCAACCCCCAGCGCTACACTGAAGCTTTCTTT.

V is TRBV7-9 and J is TRBJ2-7; 10 bases agree with TRBD2. Germline V CDR1 and CDR2: SEHNR, FQNEAQ (reference sequence). The CDR3 extends over 14 amino acids. V was clipped by 5 bases and J by 4 bases; unmatched bases: 5. In DNA, the CDR3 is TGTGCCAGCAGCGGCCCTAGCGGGGGTTACGAGCAGTACTTC. Amino acids: CASSGPSGGYEQYF. Complete variable domain (other parts from reference TRBV7-9 and TRBJ2-7): DTGVSQNPRHKITKRGQNVTFRCDPISEHNRLYWYRQTLGQGPEFLTYFQNEAQLEKSRLLSDRFSAERPKGSFSTLEIQRTEQGDSAMYLCASSGPSGGYEQYFGPGTRLTVT.

The chain carries TRBV5-1 and TRBJ2-3, with 7 bases fitting TRBD2. Germline trimming cut 2 bases from V and 4 bases from J; bases unmatched to any gene: 7. The CDR3 runs 15 residues. Germline V gives CDR1 SGHRS, CDR2 YFSETQ. CDR3 residues: CASSLPLADSDTQYF. The CDR3 DNA follows: TGCGCCAGCAGCTTACCTCTAGCGGATTCAGATACGCAGTATTTT.

This clone was counted only a few times. The CDR3 region has the DNA TGTGCCAGCAGTCGGGGGGACACCGGGGAGCTGTTTTTT. Protein: CASSRGDTGELFF. The gene calls are TRBV28 and TRBJ2-2; TRBD2 agrees at 7 bases. Germline assignment: CDR1 MDHEN and CDR2 SYDVKM. With 5 bases clipped from V and 3 bases from J, the junction kept 0 bases outside the gene matches. CDR3 length: 13 amino acids.

This clone showed up just a few times. The rearrangement links TRBV10-3 to TRBJ1-3, with D possibly being TRBD1 (5 bases). Germline V gene sequence: CDR1 ENHRY, CDR2 SYGVKD. V lost 10 bases and J lost 0, with 13 bases in between. The CDR3 loop spans 14 amino acids. CDR3 sequence reads: CATTDSLSGNTIYF. As DNA, the CDR3 is TGTGCCACCACCGACAGCCTCTCTGGAAACACCATATATTTT.

As regards this clone: Other nucleotide sequences from this sample produce the same CDR3. The rearrangement links TRBV27 to TRBJ1-1; 7 positions agree with TRBD1. The germline gives CDR1 MNHEY, CDR2 SMNVEV (reference sequence). Unmatched junction bases numbered 4, after V lost 0 bases and J lost 3 bases. The CDR3 consists of 15 residues. As DNA, the CDR3 is TGTGCCAGCAGTTTATCCCCAGGGGGGCACACTGAAGCTTTCTTT. It yields the protein CASSLSPGGHTEAFF.

This chain connects TRBV6-6 to TRBJ2-1; 9 bases are a match to TRBD1. The CDR3 has 16 residues. CDR1 and CDR2 (germline): MNHNY, SVGAGI (reference sequence). V dropped 1 base and J dropped 4; count of bases not matched to a gene: 5. CDR3 in amino acids: CASSYYRDRVYNEQFF. The CDR3, as DNA: TGTGCCAGCAGTTACTACCGGGACAGGGTATACAATGAGCAGTTCTTC.

The chain carries TRBV4-2 and TRBJ2-2; 12 bases are shared with TRBD2. The trim removed 1 base at V and 1 base at J, leaving 1 base unmatched. Germline V lookup: CDR1 LGHNA, CDR2 YNFKEQ. The CDR3 contains 17 residues. Here the CDR3 DNA reads TGTGCCAGCAGCCAAGCACTAGCGGGGGGGAACACCGGGGAGCTGTTTTTT. Its protein is CASSQALAGGNTGELFF.

This rearrangement joins TRBV28 to TRBJ2-7; D may be TRBD1 (5 bases). The germline CDR1 and CDR2 sequences are MDHEN and SYDVKM. Deletions cut 9 bases from V and 5 bases from J, with 23 bases between. This CDR3 spans 15 amino acids. In nucleotides, the CDR3 is TGTGCCAGGGGTAGGGGAAAGCTTCCCCTCAACGAGCAGTACTTC. Translation gives CARGRGKLPLNEQYF.

CDR3 DNA sequence: TGCAGCGTTGAAACAGGGGGCCATACGCAGTATTTT. Translation gives CSVETGGHTQYF. This chain links TRBV29-1 with TRBJ2-3; TRBD1 agrees at 9 bases. With 2 bases clipped from V and 7 bases from J, the junction kept 1 base outside the gene matches. The CDR3 has 12 amino acids. Per germline, CDR1 SQVTM and CDR2 ANQGSEA.

This clone has only one observation. The V gene is TRBV18, the J gene TRBJ2-5; 8 bases agree with TRBD1. The CDR3 has 14 residues. Germline V lookup: CDR1 KGHSH, CDR2 LQKENI. V lost 4 bases to trimming and J lost 4 bases; unmatched junction nucleotides: 5. The CDR3 is CASSLTRGRETQYF. The DNA for the CDR3 is TGTGCCAGCTCACTAACCAGGGGGCGAGAGACCCAGTACTTC.

The chain couples TRBV6-5 to TRBJ1-2; 8 nucleotides agree with TRBD1. The CDR3 runs 16 residues. J gave up 8 bases and V 1 base, and 12 bases lay outside the gene matches. CDR1 MNHEY and CDR2 SVGAGI come from the germline V gene. The CDR3 DNA is TGTGCCAGCAGTTACTTTGAGACGACAGGGGTGGGAGGCTACACCTTC. Residues: CASSYFETTGVGGYTF.

The chain joins TRBV4-1 to TRBJ1-5; 9 nucleotides align to TRBD1. Germline lookup yields CDR1 MGHRA and CDR2 YSYEKL. V lost 5 bases, J lost 3 bases, and 5 bases stayed unmatched. This CDR3 has 15 residues. CDR3 bases: TGCGCCAGCAGCGGCCGGGACAGGGACAATCAGCCCCAGCATTTT. This codes for CASSGRDRDNQPQHF.

This chain connects TRBV25-1 to TRBJ2-3; D call uncertain. CDR1 MGHDK and CDR2 SYGVNS come from the germline V gene. This CDR3 region has 13 residues. V dropped 5 bases and J dropped 5 bases, with 11 bases sitting between them. In DNA, the CDR3 is TGTGCCAGCAGTAGTAGAAGAGGAGATACGCAGTATTTT. Its translation: CASSSRRGDTQYF.

V and J are TRBV5-5 and TRBJ1-1; TRBD1 is a possible D gene (5 bases). The V gene lost 0 bases and the J gene lost 5 bases, with 14 bases spanning the gap. The CDR3 length is 15 residues. Germline lookup yields CDR1 SGHKS and CDR2 YYEKEE (reference sequence). The CDR3 bases are TGTGCCAGCAGCTTGGACAGGTGGGGGGGGACTGAAGCTTTCTTT. Its protein is CASSLDRWGGTEAFF.

CDR3 sequence: CSVAQLAGVREQYF. In DNA, the CDR3 is TGCAGCGTTGCGCAACTAGCGGGAGTACGGGAGCAGTACTTC. V is TRBV29-1 and J is TRBJ2-7, with 11 bases that match TRBD2. With 4 bases clipped from V and 7 bases from J, the junction kept 9 bases outside the gene matches. This CDR3 comprises 14 residues. Germline V gene lookup returns CDR1 SQVTM and CDR2 ANQGSEA.

J is TRBJ2-7 and V is TRBV6-1; D is possibly TRBD1 (6 bases). Per the germline V gene, CDR1 is MNHNS and CDR2 is SASEGT. The CDR3 runs 12 residues. V shed 6 bases and J shed 3 bases, with 9 bases lying between them. CDR3 nucleotides: TGTGCCAGCAGCGCGACAGGCTACGAGCAGTACTTC. Its translation: CASSATGYEQYF.

Details on this clone: At one end, the junction sequence differs from germline, possibly due to a read error. CDR3 sequence: CSSSLMQGSYEQYF. The CDR3 nucleotides read TGTTCCAGCAGCTTAATGCAGGGCTCCTACGAGCAGTACTTC. The chain combines TRBV7-9 with TRBJ2-5; the D gene is possibly TRBD1 (5 bases). The J call may be in error: the DNA end matches TRBJ2-7 better. CDR1 SEHNR and CDR2 FQNEAQ come from the germline V gene (reference sequence). The CDR3 covers 14 residues.

V usage is TRBV7-3 and J usage is TRBJ1-1; D remains unclear. Germline loops: CDR1 SGHTA, CDR2 FQGTGA. CDR3 length: 13 residues. With 2 bases removed from V and 3 bases from J, the gap between germline ends came to 7 bases. The DNA for the CDR3 is TGTGCCAGCAGCTTACAAGAGGACACTGAAGCTTTCTTT. The encoded protein is CASSLQEDTEAFF. Full variable domain (outside the CDR3, taken from reference TRBV7-3 and TRBJ1-1): GAGVSQTPSNKVTEKGKYVELRCDPISGHTALYWYRQSLGQGPEFLIYFQGTGAADDSGLPNDRFFAVRPEGSVSTLKIQRTERGDSAVYLCASSLQEDTEAFFGQGTRLTVV.

This chain connects TRBV19 to TRBJ2-3; the D is unclear. Germline V lookup: CDR1 LNHDA, CDR2 SQIVND (reference sequence). V was pared by 5 bases and J by 6 bases, with 3 bases between. The CDR3 totals 10 residues. The CDR3 protein is CASSHDTQYF. DNA for the CDR3: TGTGCCAGTAGTCATGATACGCAGTATTTT.

This clone was seen more than once but under ten times. The CDR3 DNA reads as TGTGCCAGCAGCCCCCCGCCAGCGGGGGTTATAGATGAGCAGTTCTTC. Amino acids: CASSPPPAGVIDEQFF. This chain connects TRBV11-2 to TRBJ2-1, with TRBD2 matching 8 bases. Per germline, CDR1 SGHAT and CDR2 FQNNGV. The CDR3 is 16 amino acids. V lost 5 bases to trimming and J lost 8 bases; unmatched junction nucleotides: 14.